This T cell receptor beta chain originates from a study of OX40 agonist ivuxolimab in advanced cancers. Germline V CDR1 and CDR2: SEHNR, FQNEAQ (reference sequence). CDR3 size: 15 residues. After removal of 3 bases from V and 3 bases from J, the junction contained 7 bases not matched to a gene. Sequencing used immunoSEQ multiplex PCR; TCRdb keeps in-frame clones, though not all of them. The table shows about 90,000 clones, with around nine tenths occurring only once. The clonotype was recovered from an adult with an advanced solid tumor such as melanoma, head and neck, liver or kidney cancer. The sequenced sample was CD4+ or CD8+ T cells sorted from blood, obtained in a trial of the OX40 agonist ivuxolimab. The chain recombines TRBV7-9 with TRBJ2-5, with 7 bases identical to TRBD2. In DNA form, the CDR3 reads TGTGCCAGCAGCTTCCGGGGGAGCGGGGAAGAGACCCAGTACTTC. It codes for CASSFRGSGEETQYF.